Following are 26 T cell receptor beta chains from one sample sequenced in a study of cytomegalovirus exposure and HLA in healthy donors. The PCR had 60 Vbeta and 13 Jbeta primers. Produced via immunoSEQ multiplex PCR; TCRdb's table is partial and in-frame only. In the table there are under 250,000 clones, around 80% of which are singletons. The sequenced material came from PBMCs. All receptors derive from a male donor in good health and CMV-seronegative.

Points on this clone: Other DNA sequences in the sample encode the same CDR3. The chain uses TRBV7-9 and TRBJ1-1; D remains unclear. Per germline, CDR1 SEHNR and CDR2 FQNEAQ (reference sequence). The V gene lost 1 base and the J gene lost 0 bases, with 6 bases spanning the gap. CDR3 size: 14 residues. As DNA, the CDR3 is TGTGCCAGCAGCTTAGGAGGGATGAACACTGAAGCTTTCTTT. Residues: CASSLGGMNTEAFF.

The chain couples TRBV6-4 to TRBJ1-2; 12 bases agree with TRBD1. Trimming removed 6 bases from V and 8 bases from J; junction bases left unmatched: 13. Germline V lookup: CDR1 MRHNA, CDR2 SNTAGT. The CDR3 runs 16 residues. CDR3 coding DNA: TGTGCCAGCAGGGATGGGACAGGGGGCGCTGGTAAAGGCTACACCTTC. This sequence encodes CASRDGTGGAGKGYTF.

The chain couples TRBV28 to TRBJ1-4; 9 bases agree with TRBD1. The CDR3 has 15 amino acids. Unmatched junction bases numbered 9, after V lost 6 bases and J lost 7 bases. Germline V gives CDR1 MDHEN, CDR2 SYDVKM. In DNA form, the CDR3 reads TGTGCCAGCAGAAACTACAGGGGGCAAGTTGAAAAACTGTTTTTT. Translated, it gives CASRNYRGQVEKLFF.

The chain employs TRBV5-4 and TRBJ2-5, with 8 bases fitting TRBD2. Trimming at V came to 3 bases and at J to 1 base, leaving 11 bases not matched to a gene. The CDR3 spans 17 residues. Germline assignment: CDR1 SGHNT and CDR2 YYREEE (reference sequence). CDR3 sequence (DNA): TGTGCCAGCAGCTCCGGCCTTCTAGCGGGCGGCCAAGAGACCCAGTACTTC. The encoded protein is CASSSGLLAGGQETQYF.

The J gene is TRBJ2-1, the V gene TRBV11-3; 8 nucleotides align to TRBD2. V gave up 6 bases and J gave up 1 base; unmatched junction bases: 2. The CDR3 sequence is 14 residues long. In germline, CDR1 is SGHNT, CDR2 YENEEA. CDR3 coding DNA: TGTGCCAGCAGTCAGCGGGAGTCCTACAATGAGCAGTTCTTC. Translation: CASSQRESYNEQFF.

The V call is TRBV5-1, the J call TRBJ2-2; weak D call: TRBD1 (5 bases). CDR3 length: 15 amino acids. Germline V gives CDR1 SGHRS, CDR2 YFSETQ. V was shortened by 1 base and J by 1 base, with 8 bases between the two germline ends. CDR3 in amino acids: CASSLSGKNTGELFF. The CDR3 DNA follows: TGCGCCAGCAGCTTGTCAGGGAAGAACACCGGGGAGCTGTTTTTT.

The V call is TRBV13, the J call TRBJ1-1; 7 bases fit TRBD1. Germline CDR1 and CDR2: PRHDT and FYEKMQ (reference sequence). This CDR3 comprises 13 residues. The V gene end was trimmed by 4 bases and the J gene end by 7 bases; junction bases not matched to a gene: 6. The CDR3 nucleotides are TGTGCCAGCAGCTCGGGACAGTGGGGTGAAGCTTTCTTT. As protein: CASSSGQWGEAFF.

The gene calls are TRBV6-6 and TRBJ1-5, with TRBD1 as a possible D gene (6 bases). This CDR3 contains 14 residues. Germline assignment: CDR1 MNHNY and CDR2 SVGAGI (reference sequence). V lost 6 bases and J 7 bases, leaving 16 bases between the germline ends. The CDR3 coding sequence is TGTGCCAGCAGCCCCGCGGGGGCGCGACAGCCCCAGCATTTT. This codes for CASSPAGARQPQHF.

The chain is built from TRBV11-2 and TRBJ2-1; the match to TRBD2 covers 10 bases. From germline, CDR1 is SGHAT and CDR2 FQNNGV. The CDR3 sequence is 15 residues long. V shed 2 bases, J shed 8 bases, and the junction held 6 bases outside the gene matches. The CDR3, as DNA: TGTGCCAGCAGCTTAAGCGGGGGGGCGAGGGATGAGCAGTTCTTC. It encodes CASSLSGGARDEQFF.

The chain couples TRBV28 to TRBJ2-2, with D hard to call. V lost 5 bases and J 6 bases, leaving 10 bases between the germline ends. The CDR3 has 13 amino acids. CDR1 and CDR2 from the germline V gene are MDHEN and SYDVKM. The CDR3 nucleotides are TGTGCCAGCAGTAACCCAGGTCCCGGGGAGCTGTTTTTT. It codes for CASSNPGPGELFF.

This rearrangement joins TRBV9 to TRBJ2-1, with 13 bases that match TRBD2. CDR1 is SGDLS and CDR2 is YYNGEE in the germline V gene. The V segment lost 3 bases and the J segment 7 bases; nucleotides outside the gene matches: 13. The CDR3 has 18 amino acids. The CDR3 is CASSEGSWTSGGNNEQFF. The CDR3 DNA reads TGTGCCAGCAGCGAGGGGAGTTGGACTAGCGGGGGAAATAATGAGCAGTTCTTC.

This chain links TRBV5-1 with TRBJ2-1; 11 bases are a match to TRBD2. In germline, CDR1 is SGHRS, CDR2 YFSETQ. V lost 6 bases to trimming and J lost 4 bases; unmatched junction nucleotides: 6. CDR3 length equals 15 residues. Here the CDR3 reads CASKLAGASYNEQFF. CDR3 in DNA: TGCGCCAGCAAACTAGCGGGAGCTAGTTACAATGAGCAGTTCTTC.

The J gene is TRBJ2-2, the V gene TRBV6-6; D gene uncertain. The CDR3 loop spans 12 amino acids. The V end lost 5 bases, the J end lost 5 bases, and 6 bases lay between the germline ends. CDR1 and CDR2 from the germline V gene are MNHNY and SVGAGI (reference sequence). The CDR3 loop reads CASSDTTGELFF. The CDR3 nucleotides read TGTGCCAGCAGTGACACGACCGGGGAGCTGTTTTTT.

The genes are TRBV5-1 and TRBJ1-2, with D possibly TRBD1 on 6 matching bases. The CDR3 has 14 amino acids. Germline loops: CDR1 SGHRS, CDR2 YFSETQ. V lost 0 bases and J 2 bases, leaving 8 bases between the germline ends. Written as DNA, the CDR3 is TGCGCCAGCAGCTTGGTGGGACAAAACTATGGCTACACCTTC. Its translation: CASSLVGQNYGYTF.

This clone was observed once. J is TRBJ1-4 and V is TRBV5-5; no firm D call. The CDR3 totals 16 residues. V was cut by 1 base and J by 0 bases, with 10 bases left in between. Germline-derived CDR1 and CDR2 are SGHKS and YYEKEE (reference sequence). CDR3 bases: TGTGCCAGCAGCTTGAACGTCGGGGCAACTAATGAAAAACTGTTTTTT. Translating it yields CASSLNVGATNEKLFF.

This chain's CDR3 is CASSLDSPSTDTQYF. CDR3 DNA: TGTGCCAGCAGTCTGGACAGTCCTAGCACAGATACGCAGTATTTT. This chain joins TRBV6-5 and TRBJ2-3; weak D call: TRBD1 (6 bases). This CDR3 is built from 15 residues. V lost 5 bases and J 0 bases, leaving 12 bases between the germline ends. Germline V CDR1 and CDR2: MNHEY, SVGAGI.

The J gene is TRBJ2-3, the V gene TRBV5-6; the D gene is possibly TRBD1 (6 bases). The CDR3 covers 14 residues. Trimming left V 4 bases short and J 6 bases short, with 15 bases between. Germline CDR1 and CDR2: SGHDT and YYEEEE. CDR3 sequence (DNA): TGTGCCAGCAGCCTAGAACAGGGATACGATACGCAGTATTTT. The encoded protein is CASSLEQGYDTQYF.

The chain is built from TRBV6-1 and TRBJ2-7; 7 bases line up with TRBD2. Trimming cost V 5 bases and J 7 bases; bases outside gene matches: 11. CDR1 and CDR2 from the germline V gene are MNHNS and SASEGT. The CDR3 spans 14 residues. The CDR3 is CASSTREGLGEQYF. As DNA, the CDR3 is TGTGCCAGCAGTACGAGGGAGGGTTTGGGGGAGCAGTACTTC.

V is TRBV7-6 and J is TRBJ2-7; D call uncertain. The CDR3 runs to 12 residues. Germline-derived CDR1 and CDR2 are SGHVS and FNYEAQ. The V gene lost 5 bases and the J gene lost 7 bases, with 12 bases spanning the gap. This CDR3 is CASSPLGGEQYF. DNA of the CDR3: TGTGCCAGCAGCCCGCTTGGCGGAGAGCAGTACTTC. The variable domain in full, completed from reference TRBV7-6 and TRBJ2-7, reads GAGVSQSPRYKVTKRGQDVALRCDPISGHVSLYWYRQALGQGPEFLTYFNYEAQQDKSGLPNDRFSAERPEGSISTLTIQRTEQRDSAMYRCASSPLGGEQYFGPGTRLTVT.

The chain recombines TRBV11-2 with TRBJ2-7; 8 bases agree with TRBD2. The ends lost 5 bases at V and 3 bases at J; junction bases unmatched: 12. This CDR3 has 16 residues. Germline V gene sequence: CDR1 SGHAT, CDR2 FQNNGV. The CDR3 reads CASSHPRAGAIYEQYF. CDR3 DNA sequence: TGTGCCAGCAGCCACCCTCGAGCGGGAGCCATCTACGAGCAGTACTTC.

This clone was detected only a few times. This rearrangement joins TRBV11-2 to TRBJ1-2; 9 nucleotides agree with TRBD1. Germline-derived CDR1 and CDR2 are SGHAT and FQNNGV. This CDR3 has 13 residues. Trimming removed 8 bases from V and 8 bases from J; junction bases left unmatched: 9. The DNA of the CDR3 is TGTGCCAGCTGTTTGGACAGGGGAAGAGGCTACACCTTC. Residues: CASCLDRGRGYTF.

The CDR3 sequence is CASSLGSGYEQYF. As DNA, the CDR3 is TGTGCCAGCAGCTTAGGGTCGGGCTACGAGCAGTACTTC. The chain uses TRBV7-8 and TRBJ2-7; D is uncertain. The V and J ends lost 1 base and 3 bases respectively, with 7 bases between them. This CDR3 is 13 amino acids long. Germline V gene data show CDR1 as SGHVS and CDR2 as FQNEAQ. The whole variable domain, remainder taken from reference TRBV7-8 and TRBJ2-7, is GAGVSQSPRYKVAKRGQDVALRCDPISGHVSLFWYQQALGQGPEFLTYFQNEAQLDKSGLPSDRFFAERPEGSVSTLKIQRTQQEDSAVYLCASSLGSGYEQYFGPGTRLTVT.

V is TRBV9 and J is TRBJ2-7, with 9 nucleotides matching TRBD1. V lost 4 bases and J lost 1; bases outside the gene matches: 6. This CDR3 has 15 residues. Germline V gene data show CDR1 as SGDLS and CDR2 as YYNGEE. Written as DNA, the CDR3 is TGTGCCAGCAGCCGGGACAGGGCGATTTCCTACGAGCAGTACTTC. Amino acids: CASSRDRAISYEQYF.

The genes are TRBV7-6 and TRBJ1-3; D perhaps matches TRBD1 (6 bases). Deletions cut 5 bases from V and 8 bases from J, with 19 bases between. Germline loops: CDR1 SGHVS, CDR2 FNYEAQ. The CDR3 spans 15 residues. The CDR3 loop is CASSTRGGGGDTIYF. CDR3 sequence (DNA): TGTGCCAGCAGCACCCGGGGGGGCGGCGGGGACACCATATATTTT.

This clone appeared a single time. The rearrangement joins TRBV29-1 to TRBJ1-1, with D possibly TRBD1 on 5 matching bases. Germline V lookup: CDR1 SQVTM, CDR2 ANQGSEA. The V end lost 7 bases, the J end lost 0 bases, and 12 bases lay between the germline ends. The CDR3 runs 13 residues. For the CDR3, the DNA is TGCAGCGGGGCGGGACTCCTGAACACTGAAGCTTTCTTT. Translation: CSGAGLLNTEAFF.

The V gene is TRBV19, the J gene TRBJ1-2; D remains ambiguous. V was pared by 1 base and J by 4 bases, with 10 bases between. The length of the CDR3 is 14 residues. Germline V gene lookup returns CDR1 LNHDA and CDR2 SQIVND (reference sequence). CDR3: CASSIVGGFYGYTF. The CDR3 coding sequence is TGTGCCAGTAGTATAGTAGGAGGATTCTATGGCTACACCTTC.